The 17 T cell receptor beta chains listed next were all sequenced from one sample in a study of CD8+ T cells in alopecia areata. Sequencing templates came from extracted RNA that was reverse transcribed into cDNA. Only in-frame clones appear in the TCRdb table, and some are missing; sequencing was by immunoSEQ multiplex PCR. This repertoire holds 200,000 to 300,000 clones, and none appear only once. The sorting of pooled cutaneous lymph node cells relied on CD4, CD8alpha, NKG2D, NKG2ACE and other markers. The sequenced material came from CD4+ T cells sorted from a lymph node. The receptors derive from a C3H/HeJ mouse with alopecia areata. For this strain, the MHC haplotype corresponds to H2-k.

A remark on this clone: Here the gene names and germline are mouse. The CDR3 end lies 4 residues beyond the end of the read and is filled in from the germline J gene. The rearrangement links TRBV31 to TRBJ2-2, with a tentative D call TRBD2 (6 bases). This CDR3 is 15 amino acids long. CDR1 is GKSSPN and CDR2 is SITVG in the germline V gene. V gave up 0 bases and J gave up 1 base, with 9 bases separating them. The CDR3: CAWSLLGRNTGQLYF. The CDR3 bases that were read are TGTGCCTGGAGTCTCCTGGGGAGAAACACCGGG.

As regards this clone: Gene names are mouse gene names. The DNA ends 4 residues before the CDR3 does, and the rest of the CDR3 is filled in from the germline J gene. The rearrangement joins TRBV12-1 to TRBJ2-5; tentative D call: TRBD1 (5 bases). Germline V gene sequence: CDR1 SGHSN, CDR2 HYEKVE. The CDR3 consists of 13 residues. The sequenced part of the CDR3 DNA is TGTGCCAGCTCTCTCGAAAGGGGAGAC. Translating it yields CASSLERGD. The full CDR3 reads CASSLERGDTQYF.

With respect to this clone: Gene and germline names: mouse. The CDR3 end lies 4 residues beyond the end of the read and is filled in from the germline J gene. The chain has TRBV5 and TRBJ2-7; 11 bases map to TRBD2. The CDR3 runs 14 residues. Unmatched junction bases numbered 2, after V lost 4 bases and J lost 3 bases. Germline V gives CDR1 LGHNA, CDR2 YNLKQL (reference sequence). The CDR3 DNA, read in part, is TGTGCCAGCAGCCTCGGACTGGGGGGCTAT. Translated: CASSLGLGGY. The whole CDR3 region reads CASSLGLGGYEQYF.

Of note for this clone: Each gene name is a mouse one. The CDR3 end is not reached by the read, which stops 3 residues before it; the germline J gene fills it in. V gene TRBV29 combines with J gene TRBJ1-6; TRBD1 matches 9 bases. TRBJ1-6 is filed as an ORF, its function uncertain. With V trimmed by 2 bases and J by 0 bases, 5 bases remained unmatched. The CDR3 is made up of 18 amino acids. CDR1 MSHET and CDR2 SYDVDS come from the germline V gene. The sequenced CDR3 bases are TGTGCTAGCAGTTTACCATGGGACAGGGATTCCTATAATTCGCCC. This encodes CASSLPWDRDSYNSP. The whole CDR3 sequence is CASSLPWDRDSYNSPLYF.

Of note for this clone: The gene names given are mouse names. The read ends 4 residues early relative to the CDR3; the germline J gene fills the gap. The chain is built from TRBV13-1 and TRBJ2-3; 7 nucleotides align to TRBD2. CDR1 and CDR2 (germline): NSHNY, SYGAGN. After removal of 3 bases from V and 3 bases from J, the junction contained 7 bases not matched to a gene. The CDR3 covers 15 residues. Partial CDR3 DNA: TGTGCCAGCAGTGCCTCCTCGACTGGGGCAGAA. It translates to CASSASSTGAE. The full CDR3 protein reads CASSASSTGAETLYF.

This clone has a handful of counts. Gene labels here are mouse ones. From the germline J gene comes the end of the CDR3, since the read stops 4 residues before it. This CDR3 is also generated by other DNA sequences in the sample. The chain recombines TRBV5 with TRBJ1-1, with 7 bases lining up with TRBD1. Germline loops: CDR1 LGHNA, CDR2 YNLKQL (reference sequence). CDR3 length: 15 residues. V trimming: 3 bases; J trimming: 0 bases; junction bases outside the gene matches: 4. The CDR3 loop reads CASSHRDRSNTEVFF. The CDR3 DNA, read in part, is TGTGCCAGCAGCCACAGGGACAGATCAAACACA.

About this clone itself: Gene labels here are mouse ones. The read falls 4 residues short of the CDR3 end, and the missing part is taken from the germline J gene. The genes are TRBV1 and TRBJ2-2; 8 bases align to TRBD1. Germline V lookup: CDR1 NSQYPW, CDR2 LRSPGD (reference sequence). With 3 bases clipped from V and 0 bases from J, the junction kept 3 bases outside the gene matches. The CDR3 spans 16 residues. The sequenced part of the CDR3 DNA is TGCACCTGCAGTGCCCGACAGGGGTCAAACACCGGG. It translates to CTCSARQGSNTG. The CDR3 reads in full as CTCSARQGSNTGQLYF.

As for this clone: Mouse names are used for the genes. The CDR3 goes on 4 residues after the read ends, and that part is filled in from the germline J gene. The V call is TRBV19, the J call TRBJ2-7; 9 bases are a match to TRBD1. Germline CDR1 FNHDT, CDR2 SITEND (reference sequence). This CDR3 spans 14 amino acids. The CDR3 reads CASNPRDRVYEQYF. CDR3 DNA, as far as it was read: TGTGCCAGCAACCCCCGGGACAGGGTTTAT.

This clone came up a few times. Gene names follow the mouse nomenclature. Sequencing ends 4 residues short of the CDR3 end; the germline J gene provides the rest. The chain carries TRBV5 and TRBJ2-7, with D perhaps matching TRBD1 (6 bases). With 3 bases removed from V and 2 bases from J, the gap between germline ends came to 11 bases. The CDR3 is made up of 14 amino acids. Germline V gene data show CDR1 as LGHNA and CDR2 as YNLKQL (reference sequence). CDR3 protein: CASSHTGTTYEQYF. The sequenced part of the CDR3 DNA is TGTGCCAGCAGCCACACCGGGACAACCTAT.

Remarks on this clone: Germline and genes: mouse. The read ends 4 residues early relative to the CDR3; the germline J gene fills the gap. The gene calls are TRBV29 and TRBJ2-1; 10 bases agree with TRBD2. Trimming removed 5 bases from V and 0 bases from J; junction bases left unmatched: 7. The CDR3 loop spans 17 amino acids. Looked up from germline, CDR1 is MSHET and CDR2 is SYDVDS. The CDR3 reads CASSNPGLGPNYAEQFF. The DNA read from the CDR3 is TGTGCTAGCAGTAATCCGGGACTGGGGCCTAACTATGCT.

With regard to this clone: Gene names refer to mouse genes. Read coverage stops 4 residues before the CDR3 terminus; the germline J gene supplies the remainder. Other DNA sequences in the same sample also yield this CDR3. The chain uses TRBV5 and TRBJ1-2; 10 nucleotides agree with TRBD1. The ends lost 1 base at V and 3 bases at J; junction bases unmatched: 2. The germline CDR1 and CDR2 sequences are LGHNA and YNLKQL (reference sequence). The CDR3 runs 15 residues. The part of the CDR3 DNA that was read is TGTGCCAGCAGCCAAGGGGGGACAGGGGACTCC. This codes for CASSQGGTGDS. The whole CDR3 reads CASSQGGTGDSDYTF.

In this sample, this clone turned up a few times. Gene names follow the mouse nomenclature. The read stops 4 residues short of the end of the CDR3; the missing end is completed from the germline J gene. Other nucleotide sequences in the sample specify the same CDR3. This chain links TRBV1 with TRBJ1-2; the D gene is possibly TRBD1 (5 bases). Trimming pared 0 bases from V and 1 base from J, leaving 6 bases between. The CDR3 extends over 14 amino acids. Germline values: CDR1 NSQYPW, CDR2 LRSPGD (reference sequence). The sequenced part of the CDR3 DNA is TGCACCTGCAGTGCAGAAGACAGAAACTCC. Translating it yields CTCSAEDRNS. The full CDR3 sequence reads CTCSAEDRNSDYTF.

This clone was detected only a few times. The gene symbols are mouse symbols. The read ends 4 residues shy of where the CDR3 ends; the end is completed using the germline J gene. The J gene is TRBJ2-7, the V gene TRBV1; a weak D match, TRBD1 (6 bases). The length of the CDR3 is 14 residues. CDR1 and CDR2 (germline): NSQYPW, LRSPGD (reference sequence). Between the trimmed V and J ends, which lost 6 bases and 3 bases, there was a span of 15 bases. The sequenced CDR3 bases are TGCACCTGCAGGTCGGTGGGACAACTCTAT. Translated: CTCRSVGQLY. The whole CDR3 protein reads CTCRSVGQLYEQYF.

Remarks on this clone: Gene names and germline match the mouse. The CDR3 end falls 4 residues outside the read, so it is completed with the germline J gene. J is TRBJ2-2 and V is TRBV1; 11 nucleotides agree with TRBD2. The germline V gene has CDR1 NSQYPW and CDR2 LRSPGD (reference sequence). V gave up 0 bases and J gave up 4 bases; unmatched junction bases: 4. This CDR3 is built from 17 residues. The part of the CDR3 DNA that was read is TGCACCTGCAGTGCAGATAGGACTGGGGGGACCACCGGG. It translates to CTCSADRTGGTTG. In full, the CDR3 reads CTCSADRTGGTTGQLYF.

This clone turned up a few times. Gene names are the mouse ones. The read terminates 3 residues ahead of where the CDR3 ends, so the germline J gene completes it. The J gene is TRBJ1-6, the V gene TRBV5; no clear D. TRBJ1-6 counts as an open reading frame of uncertain function. Germline lookup yields CDR1 LGHNA and CDR2 YNLKQL (reference sequence). This CDR3 contains 15 residues. V lost 0 bases and J lost 3, with 6 bases in between. The part of the CDR3 DNA that was read is TGTGCCAGCAGCCAAGAAGGGTTCTATAATTCGCCC. Translation: CASSQEGFYNSP. The entire CDR3 protein is CASSQEGFYNSPLYF.

Only a few counts were recorded for this clone. Mouse gene names and germline throughout. From the germline J gene comes the end of the CDR3, since the read stops 4 residues before it. J is TRBJ2-7 and V is TRBV5; 7 bases are shared with TRBD1. The CDR3 has 15 amino acids. Looked up from germline, CDR1 is LGHNA and CDR2 is YNLKQL (reference sequence). Trimming took 5 bases from V and 0 from J; bases not matched to a gene: 7. This chain's CDR3 is CASSVRDRPSYEQYF. CDR3 DNA (partial): TGTGCCAGCAGCGTCCGGGACAGACCCTCCTAT.

This clone was seen more than once but under ten times. Mouse names are used for the genes. The read terminates 3 residues ahead of where the CDR3 ends, so the germline J gene completes it. The V gene is TRBV3, the J gene TRBJ1-6; D is perhaps TRBD1 (5 bases). TRBJ1-6 counts as an open reading frame of uncertain function. This CDR3 comprises 10 residues. Germline lookup yields CDR1 SNHLY and CDR2 FYNGKV (reference sequence). CDR3 DNA (partial): TGTGCCAGCAGCTTCAGGGTC. It is translated as CASSFRV. The CDR3 in full is CASSFRVLYF.